Listed below are T cell receptor beta chains from one sample, sequenced in a study of T cells in Graves' hyperthyroidism and ophthalmopathy. Each CDR3 protein is one row after TCRdb ran MiXCR on the multiplex PCR reads. The data contain over 700,000 distinct CDR3 sequences, around 39% of them seen just once; the ten biggest clones take up about 9%. Specimen: blood. These receptors originate from a man aged 18-30 years with Graves' hyperthyroidism. CDR3s leave out the opening cysteine and the closing phenylalanine or tryptophan. The D gene is left open where the match is weak.

CDR3 protein: ASSQGLREFGEAF
V gene: TRBV28
D gene: NA
J gene: TRBJ1-1

CDR3 protein: ASSASLPRTGKVHSNQPQH
V gene: TRBV25-1
D gene: TRBD1
J gene: TRBJ1-5

CDR3 protein: ASSLDPRWDSPSSYEQY
V gene: TRBV11-3
D gene: NA
J gene: TRBJ2-7

CDR3 protein: ASSHQAGGPNGELF
V gene: TRBV7-9
D gene: TRBD2
J gene: TRBJ2-2

CDR3 protein: AIGGAQEAQY
V gene: TRBV10-3
D gene: NA
J gene: TRBJ2-5

CDR3 protein: ASSQGPSGAGELF
V gene: TRBV25-1
D gene: TRBD2
J gene: TRBJ2-2

CDR3 protein: ASSSGTGAIGVQETQY
V gene: TRBV5-1
D gene: TRBD1
J gene: TRBJ2-5

CDR3 protein: ASSWGETYEQY
V gene: TRBV5-1
D gene: NA
J gene: TRBJ2-7

CDR3 protein: ASSSPTSPLH
V gene: TRBV7-9
D gene: NA
J gene: TRBJ1-6

CDR3 protein: TSSPPLQTSYEQY
V gene: TRBV7-2
D gene: NA
J gene: TRBJ2-7

CDR3 protein: SARLTSRANTGELF
V gene: TRBV29-1
D gene: TRBD2
J gene: TRBJ2-2

CDR3 protein: SANLDRGLPYEQY
V gene: TRBV29-1
D gene: TRBD1
J gene: TRBJ2-7

CDR3 protein: ASSGYVGTGANVLT
V gene: TRBV25-1
D gene: NA
J gene: TRBJ2-6

CDR3 protein: ASSIAGRMNTEAF
V gene: TRBV19
D gene: NA
J gene: TRBJ1-1

CDR3 protein: SVGGTMNTEAF
V gene: TRBV29-1
D gene: NA
J gene: TRBJ1-1

CDR3 protein: AISESGKYTQY
V gene: TRBV10-3
D gene: NA
J gene: TRBJ2-3

CDR3 protein: SAREVAKGIVGDSPLH
V gene: TRBV20-1
D gene: NA
J gene: TRBJ1-6

CDR3 protein: ASGRGNTEAF
V gene: TRBV7-9
D gene: NA
J gene: TRBJ1-1

CDR3 protein: AISTGGQNEH
V gene: TRBV10-3
D gene: NA
J gene: TRBJ1-5

CDR3 protein: ASSSGYRVALYGYT
V gene: TRBV12-3/TRBV12-4
D gene: NA
J gene: TRBJ1-2

CDR3 protein: ASSLYHRSAGANVLT
V gene: TRBV7-9
D gene: NA
J gene: TRBJ2-6

CDR3 protein: SARLDLTTEAF
V gene: TRBV20-1
D gene: NA
J gene: TRBJ1-1

CDR3 protein: ASRGGHTSYEQY
V gene: TRBV19
D gene: NA
J gene: TRBJ2-7

CDR3 protein: ANVRGGFGNQPQH
V gene: TRBV15
D gene: NA
J gene: TRBJ1-5

CDR3 protein: ASSSGLGGEETQY
V gene: TRBV7-2
D gene: TRBD2
J gene: TRBJ2-5

CDR3 protein: ASSRGQRNSPLH
V gene: TRBV5-6
D gene: TRBD1
J gene: TRBJ1-6

CDR3 protein: ASSATGGGEKLF
V gene: TRBV9
D gene: TRBD1
J gene: TRBJ1-4

CDR3 protein: ASAFGRSSVPYEQY
V gene: TRBV12-3/TRBV12-4
D gene: NA
J gene: TRBJ2-7

CDR3 protein: AISDLGAPEAF
V gene: TRBV10-3
D gene: NA
J gene: TRBJ1-1

CDR3 protein: ASSERGRGGYGYT
V gene: TRBV2
D gene: TRBD1
J gene: TRBJ1-2

CDR3 protein: ASSYGLAGLYEQY
V gene: TRBV12-3/TRBV12-4
D gene: TRBD2
J gene: TRBJ2-7

CDR3 protein: ASSFFDRGAMGYT
V gene: TRBV7-9
D gene: NA
J gene: TRBJ1-2

CDR3 protein: ASSEALGELF
V gene: TRBV2
D gene: NA
J gene: TRBJ2-2

CDR3 protein: ASSLATRSNTEAF
V gene: TRBV5-1
D gene: NA
J gene: TRBJ1-1

CDR3 protein: ASSATGTRNQPQH
V gene: TRBV7-9
D gene: NA
J gene: TRBJ1-5

CDR3 protein: ASSLNRVEAF
V gene: TRBV12-3/TRBV12-4
D gene: NA
J gene: TRBJ1-1

CDR3 protein: SAEVANEQY
V gene: TRBV20-1
D gene: NA
J gene: TRBJ2-7

CDR3 protein: ASSLGGRNDSPLH
V gene: TRBV7-9
D gene: NA
J gene: TRBJ1-6

CDR3 protein: AGSFSGGGNEQY
V gene: TRBV5-1
D gene: NA
J gene: TRBJ2-7

CDR3 protein: ASRDAWEQY
V gene: TRBV7-2
D gene: NA
J gene: TRBJ2-7

CDR3 protein: ASSLWGSTGLGANVLT
V gene: TRBV7-8
D gene: TRBD1
J gene: TRBJ2-6

CDR3 protein: ASSSIGTGDGYT
V gene: TRBV13
D gene: TRBD1
J gene: TRBJ1-2

CDR3 protein: ASSVGVRQDYNSPLH
V gene: TRBV9
D gene: NA
J gene: TRBJ1-6

CDR3 protein: ASSYRDRGLHEQY
V gene: TRBV7-9
D gene: TRBD1
J gene: TRBJ2-7

CDR3 protein: ASTSRGVVHEQY
V gene: TRBV12-3/TRBV12-4
D gene: NA
J gene: TRBJ2-7

CDR3 protein: ASRIILDANTEAF
V gene: TRBV19
D gene: NA
J gene: TRBJ1-1

CDR3 protein: ASSQETGGFRAF
V gene: TRBV7-3
D gene: NA
J gene: TRBJ1-1

CDR3 protein: ASRGQGPEAF
V gene: TRBV7-3
D gene: TRBD1
J gene: TRBJ1-1